A selection of T cell receptor beta chains follows, all from one sample in a study of a mutant IDH1 vaccine in newly diagnosed glioma. Antigens for these TCRs are unknown. Assay: immunoSEQ multiplex PCR; the TCRdb copy retains only in-frame clones and omits some. The sample lists under 45,000 clones; roughly 83% were seen once. The sequenced sample was PBMCs, obtained from a glioma patient whose treatment included an IDH1 peptide vaccine. The source of these receptors is a woman between 18 and 30 years old with glioma. Some clones in this sample may be carry-over from other donors' samples. CDR3s include the opening cysteine and the closing phenylalanine or tryptophan. The order of the fields is J gene, D gene, clone size, V gene, CDR3 protein, CDR3 DNA. A D gene is named only where the DNA matches it firmly. A clone size is listed for some rows: how often the clone was seen (once, few, many), or a class if it is expanded.

>TRBJ2-5|TRBD1|-|TRBV5-1
CASSAYRGQETQYF
TGCGCCAGCAGCGCATACAGGGGGCAAGAGACCCAGTACTTC
>TRBJ2-5|TRBD1|-|TRBV9
CASSVRGTGQETQYF
TGTGCCAGCAGCGTAAGGGGGACGGGACAGGAGACCCAGTACTTC
>TRBJ2-7|TRBD2|-|TRBV7-9
CASSFRTSGGLSSYEQYF
TGTGCCAGCAGCTTCCGGACTAGCGGGGGCCTGAGCTCCTACGAGCAGTACTTC
>TRBJ1-1|-|few|TRBV6-5
CASSWYGSEAFF
TGTGCCAGCAGTTGGTATGGGTCTGAAGCTTTCTTT
>TRBJ1-1|TRBD1|few|TRBV19
CASSGRDRMGRGNTEAFF
TGTGCCAGTAGTGGTAGGGACAGGATGGGTAGGGGGAACACTGAAGCTTTCTTT
>TRBJ1-1|-|-|TRBV6-1
CASSERVNTEAFF
TGTGCCAGCAGTGAAAGGGTGAACACTGAAGCTTTCTTT
>TRBJ2-7|TRBD2|few|TRBV4-2
CASKPSGSHEQYF
TGTGCCAGTAAGCCTAGCGGGAGCCACGAGCAGTACTTC
>TRBJ2-7|TRBD2|-|TRBV5-4
CASRVGLAGEREQYF
TGTGCCAGCAGAGTTGGACTAGCGGGAGAGCGCGAGCAGTACTTC
>TRBJ1-3|-|-|TRBV27
CASSPLGGGGLSGNTIYF
TGTGCCAGCAGCCCTTTGGGGGGTGGGGGCCTCTCTGGAAACACCATATATTTT
>TRBJ1-3|TRBD1|-|TRBV18
CASSSGQAHSGNTIYF
TGTGCCAGCTCATCCGGACAGGCCCACTCTGGAAACACCATATATTTT
>TRBJ1-3|-|-|TRBV11-2
CASSLDITGVGNTIYF
TGTGCCAGCAGCTTAGATATCACAGGAGTAGGAAACACCATATATTTT
>TRBJ1-1|-|-|TRBV14
CASSQGGGLEAFF
TGTGCCAGCAGCCAAGGAGGGGGGCTTGAAGCTTTCTTT
>TRBJ1-5|-|-|TRBV7-3
CASSLTSNQPQHF
TGTGCCAGCAGCTTAACTAGCAATCAGCCCCAGCATTTT
>TRBJ1-1|-|few|TRBV19
CASSIRGYTEAFF
TGTGCCAGTAGTATACGGGGTTACACTGAAGCTTTCTTT
>TRBJ2-4|-|-|TRBV4-1
CASSPRGGVAKNIQYF
TGCGCCAGCAGCCCTAGAGGTGGGGTAGCCAAAAACATTCAGTACTTC
>TRBJ2-3|TRBD1|-|TRBV7-9
CASSIDRGEDTQYF
TGTGCCAGCAGCATCGACAGGGGTGAAGATACGCAGTATTTT
>TRBJ1-1|TRBD1|-|TRBV6-1
CASMEQGFVNTEAFF
TGTGCCAGCATGGAACAGGGGTTTGTGAACACTGAAGCTTTCTTT
>TRBJ1-1|TRBD1|-|TRBV14
CASSRRQGHTEAFF
TGTGCCAGCAGCCGCAGACAGGGGCACACTGAAGCTTTCTTT
>TRBJ2-5|-|once|TRBV6-5
CASSRGGPQETQYF
TGTGCCAGCAGCCGAGGGGGGCCGCAAGAGACCCAGTACTTC